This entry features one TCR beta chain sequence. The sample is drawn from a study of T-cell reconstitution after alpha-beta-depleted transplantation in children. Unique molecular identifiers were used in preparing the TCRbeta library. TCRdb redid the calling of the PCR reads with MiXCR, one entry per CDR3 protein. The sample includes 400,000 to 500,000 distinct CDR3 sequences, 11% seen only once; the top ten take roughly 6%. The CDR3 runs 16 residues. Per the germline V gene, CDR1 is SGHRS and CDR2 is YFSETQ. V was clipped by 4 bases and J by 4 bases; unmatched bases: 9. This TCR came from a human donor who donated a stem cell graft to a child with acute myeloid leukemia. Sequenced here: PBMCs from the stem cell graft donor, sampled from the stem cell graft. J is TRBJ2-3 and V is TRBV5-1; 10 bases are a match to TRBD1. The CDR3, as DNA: TGCGCCAGCAGCGGAGGGACAGGGGAAGGAGCAGATACGCAGTATTTT. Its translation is CASSGGTGEGADTQYF.